The present TCR beta chain was sequenced within a study of cytomegalovirus exposure and HLA in healthy donors. Remarks on this clone: Its target is not known.

Sequenced by immunoSEQ multiplex PCR; TCRdb stores in-frame clones only, minus some. The sample lists roughly 260,000 clones, 90% occurring once. V shed 0 bases and J shed 2 bases, with 5 bases lying between them. The CDR3 length is 14 residues. Germline CDR1 MNHEY, CDR2 SMNVEV (reference sequence). Whole-study results and caveats: There were some public TCRs occurring in many donors, but most TCR sequences were rare.

The chain uses TRBV27 and TRBJ1-5; the D is unclear. Material for sequencing was PBMCs. The receptor's source is a woman between 18 and 30 years old in good health and CMV-seronegative. In DNA, the CDR3 is TGTGCCAGCAGTTTATCCGTAGGCAATCAGCCCCAGCATTTT. This encodes CASSLSVGNQPQHF.